The 2 T cell receptor beta chains reported below all come from one sample, sequenced in a study of regulatory T cells in long-lasting Graves disease. Library construction for TCR beta used iRepertoire HTBI primers and Arm-PCR of CDR3 regions. TCRdb fed the multiplex PCR reads into MiXCR, producing one record per CDR3 protein. The repertoire holds about 560,000 distinct CDR3 sequences, with more than 15% as singletons. The time point: newly diagnosed GD, antithyroid drugs for less than 3 months. Isolated PBMC RNA provided the starting material for the TCR library. The sample also formed part of further work on T cells in Graves' hyperthyroidism and ophthalmopathy.

The specimen was peripheral blood mononuclear cells (PBMCs), collected at new diagnosis, from a patient treated with antithyroid drugs. These receptors came from a man between 18 and 35 years old with Graves disease.

This clonotype was recorded at least ten times. The chain links TRBV12-3 or TRBV12-4 to TRBJ2-7, with TRBD1 matching over 9 bases. The CDR3 runs 14 residues. Germline trimming cut 5 bases from V and 3 bases from J; bases unmatched to any gene: 5. The CDR3 nucleotides are TGTGCCAGCAGTCGACAGGGGGGGGACTACGAGCAGTACTTC. Amino acids: CASSRQGGDYEQYF.

The chain has TRBV7-2 and TRBJ2-3, with 10 nucleotides matching TRBD1. Per the germline V gene, CDR1 is SGHTA and CDR2 is FQGNSA. The CDR3 is 16 residues long. V lost 7 bases, J lost 1 base, and 8 bases stayed unmatched. The CDR3 here is CASKGRQGAGTDTQYF. DNA of the CDR3: TGTGCCAGCAAGGGCCGACAGGGGGCGGGCACAGATACGCAGTATTTT.